Below, 27 T cell receptor beta chains from the same sample are listed, as sequenced in a study of shared clonotypes between healthy human individuals (dated by TCRdb to about 2020). Library preparation used the immunoSEQ multiplex PCR assay. This immuneACCESS table, as held by TCRdb, lists in-frame sequences with V and J called but not all clones. Of the missing ones, under half trace to an unresolved V gene in checked studies; the others have no known cause. Within this sample are approximately 640,000 clones, with 90% of them counted one time only. Approximately 35% of the sample goes to the ten largest clones. Sequencing was carried out using memory CD8+ T cells from PBMCs. The cell subset or site label corresponds to: CD45RO+ cells pooled with CCR7-negative TemRA cells. The source is a man between 18 and 29 years old in good health. Some clones in this sample may be carry-over from other donors' samples.

This sequence joins TRBV2 and TRBJ2-1; 9 bases are shared with TRBD1. With 6 bases clipped from V and 7 bases from J, the junction kept 10 bases outside the gene matches. The germline V gene has CDR1 SNHLY and CDR2 FYNNEI. The CDR3 totals 15 residues. CDR3 region: CASSVGTGPNNEQFF. The CDR3 nucleotides read TGTGCCAGCAGCGTCGGGACAGGGCCCAATAATGAGCAGTTCTTC.

This clone was seen only a few times. V usage is TRBV2 and J usage is TRBJ1-1, with TRBD1 matching 9 bases. The V gene's germline CDR1 is SNHLY and CDR2 FYNNEI. The junction had 1 base not matched to a gene; V was cut back by 4 bases and J by 4 bases. The CDR3 loop spans 13 amino acids. The CDR3, as DNA: TGTGCCAGCAGTGTGGACAGGGGCACTGAAGCTTTCTTT. Translated, it gives CASSVDRGTEAFF.

As regards this clone: A much larger clone is a single base away; this may be a read error. The same CDR3 also results from other DNA sequences found in this sample. The V gene is TRBV28, the J gene TRBJ2-7, with D uncertain. This CDR3 has 16 amino acids. CDR1 and CDR2 from the germline V gene are MDHEN and SYDVKM. In nucleotides, the CDR3 is TGTGCCAGCAGCCCGAGGTGGGTGCTGGTTACCTACGAGCAATACTTC. Protein sequence: CASSPRWVLVTYEQYF.

This clone showed up many times. Distinct nucleotide sequences in the sample also encode this CDR3. The chain combines TRBV6-1 with TRBJ2-7; 11 bases agree with TRBD1. The trim removed 4 bases at V and 0 bases at J, leaving 2 bases unmatched. Germline values: CDR1 MNHNS, CDR2 SASEGT. The CDR3 is made up of 15 amino acids. Written as DNA, the CDR3 is TGTGCCAGCAGTGCCGGGACAGGGGGCTCCTACGAGCAGTACTTC. Translation: CASSAGTGGSYEQYF.

V and J are TRBV10-1 and TRBJ2-2; tentatively, D is TRBD2 (6 bases). V was pared by 2 bases and J by 8 bases, with 9 bases between. Germline lookup yields CDR1 WNHNN and CDR2 SYGVQD (reference sequence). The CDR3 sequence is 13 residues long. CDR3 in DNA: TGCGCCAGCAGTGAGCGGGGGAAGGGGGAGCTGTTTTTT. As protein: CASSERGKGELFF.

The V call is TRBV4-1, the J call TRBJ2-7, with 8 bases aligning to TRBD1. Germline CDR1 reads MGHRA; CDR2 reads YSYEKL. Unmatched junction bases numbered 10, after V lost 0 bases and J lost 6 bases. There are 16 residues in the CDR3. The CDR3 spells CASSQDPGGDLGEQYF. The CDR3 nucleotides read TGCGCCAGCAGCCAAGACCCAGGGGGCGATTTGGGCGAGCAGTACTTC.

V usage is TRBV9 and J usage is TRBJ2-3, with 7 bases that match TRBD1. The J segment lost 5 bases and the V segment lost 4 bases, leaving 16 bases of the junction unmatched. Germline CDR1 is SGDLS and CDR2 is YYNGEE. The CDR3 contains 17 residues. The CDR3 nucleotides read TGTGCCAGCAGCCCCCAGGCAGGGGGAGCCGACGGAGATACGCAGTATTTT. This codes for CASSPQAGGADGDTQYF.

The chain has TRBV7-6 and TRBJ1-5; the match to TRBD1 covers 8 bases. This CDR3 is built from 15 residues. Germline CDR1 is SGHVS and CDR2 is FNYEAQ. V shed 3 bases, J shed 6 bases, and the junction held 7 bases outside the gene matches. CDR3: CASSFGSRGPQPQHF. The CDR3 region has the DNA TGTGCCAGCAGCTTCGGATCCAGGGGGCCTCAGCCCCAGCATTTT.

This clone showed up just a few times. J is TRBJ2-3 and V is TRBV11-2; 7 nucleotides align to TRBD2. This CDR3 is 16 amino acids long. After removal of 4 bases from V and 2 bases from J, the junction contained 9 bases not matched to a gene. The V gene's germline CDR1 is SGHAT and CDR2 FQNNGV. The CDR3 is CASSSTSVGNTDTQYF. The CDR3 region has the DNA TGTGCCAGCAGCTCAACTAGCGTCGGAAACACAGATACGCAGTATTTT.

The genes are TRBV10-3 and TRBJ1-1; 9 bases map to TRBD1. In germline, CDR1 is ENHRY, CDR2 SYGVKD. The CDR3 has 16 amino acids. With V trimmed by 3 bases and J by 1 base, 6 bases remained unmatched. The CDR3 coding sequence is TGTGCCATCAGTGAAATCCGGGGACAGGGGAACACTGAAGCTTTCTTT. Its translation is CAISEIRGQGNTEAFF.

The chain has TRBV4-1 and TRBJ1-5; D gene unclear. Trimming took off 2 bases at V and 4 bases at J, with 12 bases between the two ends. Germline CDR1 and CDR2: MGHRA and YSYEKL. The CDR3 has 15 residues. The CDR3 here is CASSQFDGINQPQHF. The CDR3 bases are TGCGCCAGCAGCCAATTCGACGGAATTAATCAGCCCCAGCATTTT.

This clone was seen only once. The chain is built from TRBV10-2 and TRBJ1-1; D might be TRBD1 (6 bases). CDR1 and CDR2 (germline): WSHSY, SAAADI. Trimming shortened V by 3 bases and J by 6 bases, and 11 bases separated the two germline ends. The CDR3 runs 13 residues. The DNA for the CDR3 is TGCGCCAGCAGTGACGGAGGACAGTCTGAAGCTTTCTTT. Protein product: CASSDGGQSEAFF.

The V and J genes are TRBV28 and TRBJ1-2; D gene uncertain. V lost 2 bases to trimming and J lost 7 bases, with 14 bases between them. CDR1 and CDR2 from the germline V gene are MDHEN and SYDVKM. The CDR3 spans 14 residues. The CDR3 nucleotides read TGTGCCAGCAGTTTAGCGGGAGAGGATAGTGGCTACACCTTC. Amino acid sequence: CASSLAGEDSGYTF.

V usage is TRBV7-9 and J usage is TRBJ2-1; TRBD1 is a possible D gene (6 bases). This CDR3 region has 15 residues. The V end lost 3 bases, the J end lost 1 base, and 10 bases lay between the germline ends. Germline CDR1 and CDR2: SEHNR and FQNEAQ (reference sequence). The CDR3 region is CASSLPQGSYNEQFF. DNA for the CDR3: TGTGCCAGCAGCTTGCCCCAGGGGTCCTACAATGAGCAGTTCTTC. Complete variable domain (other parts from reference TRBV7-9 and TRBJ2-1): DTGVSQNPRHKITKRGQNVTFRCDPISEHNRLYWYRQTLGQGPEFLTYFQNEAQLEKSRLLSDRFSAERPKGSFSTLEIQRTEQGDSAMYLCASSLPQGSYNEQFFGPGTRLTVL.

The table lists this clone with a count of one. This chain joins TRBV2 and TRBJ2-1; 11 bases agree with TRBD2. The CDR3 covers 14 residues. Trimming at V came to 8 bases and at J to 5 bases, leaving 5 bases not matched to a gene. Per the germline V gene, CDR1 is SNHLY and CDR2 is FYNNEI. The CDR3 DNA reads TGTGCCAGCCAGGGACTAGCGGTCAACAATGAGCAGTTCTTC. This encodes CASQGLAVNNEQFF.

There are a few counts of this clone. V gene TRBV16 combines with J gene TRBJ1-2; no firm D call. Germline CDR1 KGHSY, CDR2 FQNENV. The CDR3 runs to 14 residues. Trimming shortened V by 5 bases and J by 7 bases, and 17 bases separated the two germline ends. The CDR3 spells CASSEPTNLGGYTF. Here the CDR3 DNA reads TGTGCCAGCAGCGAACCCACGAACTTGGGTGGCTACACCTTC.

The chain is built from TRBV5-1 and TRBJ2-3; TRBD1 aligns across 9 bases. The CDR3 is made up of 18 amino acids. After removal of 1 base from V and 3 bases from J, the junction contained 12 bases not matched to a gene. The germline V gene encodes CDR1 SGHRS and CDR2 YFSETQ. The CDR3 coding sequence is TGCGCCAGCAGCTTGAAGAATGTGGGACAGGGTTTAACAGATACGCAGTATTTT. The encoded protein is CASSLKNVGQGLTDTQYF.

The rearrangement uses TRBV9 and TRBJ2-2, with D possibly matching TRBD1 (6 bases). This CDR3 is 17 amino acids long. The V end lost 4 bases, the J end lost 3 bases, and 19 bases lay between the germline ends. Germline V gene sequence: CDR1 SGDLS, CDR2 YYNGEE. CDR3 in amino acids: CASSSLRQDRDTGELFF. Written as DNA, the CDR3 is TGTGCCAGCAGCTCCCTACGACAGGATCGAGACACCGGGGAGCTGTTTTTT.

The V and J genes are TRBV4-2 and TRBJ2-5; D is unclear. This CDR3 contains 12 residues. The ends were cut back, 5 bases at V and 5 bases at J, with 9 bases in the middle. Germline V gene sequence: CDR1 LGHNA, CDR2 YNFKEQ. This chain's CDR3 is CASSLESETQYF. The CDR3 DNA reads as TGTGCCAGCAGCTTAGAATCTGAGACCCAGTACTTC.

This chain links TRBV7-2 with TRBJ2-3; 9 nucleotides agree with TRBD2. With 2 bases clipped from V and 5 bases from J, the junction kept 5 bases outside the gene matches. Per germline, CDR1 SGHTA and CDR2 FQGNSA. This CDR3 region has 15 residues. The CDR3 is CASSLLGLARDTQYF. CDR3 nucleotides: TGTGCCAGCAGCTTACTGGGACTAGCCAGAGATACGCAGTATTTT.

The genes are TRBV10-3 and TRBJ1-1; possibly TRBD1 for D (5 bases). Germline values: CDR1 ENHRY, CDR2 SYGVKD. The CDR3 loop spans 12 amino acids. The V end lost 7 bases, the J end lost 6 bases, and 12 bases lay between the germline ends. The DNA of the CDR3 is TGTGCCATCACCGGGGAGGGACCTGAAGCTTTCTTT. Protein sequence: CAITGEGPEAFF.

This clone was detected only once. V and J are TRBV2 and TRBJ2-5; TRBD2 aligns across 8 bases. Germline values: CDR1 SNHLY, CDR2 FYNNEI. V was pared by 2 bases and J by 2 bases, with 7 bases of the junction left unmatched. The CDR3 totals 16 residues. The CDR3 nucleotides are TGTGCCAGCAGTGAACCCCTAGCGGGTAGGCAAGAGACCCAGTACTTC. Translation gives CASSEPLAGRQETQYF.

This chain connects TRBV19 to TRBJ1-1, with D possibly being TRBD1 (6 bases). The CDR3 covers 13 residues. V was cut by 5 bases and J by 6 bases, with 13 bases left in between. Germline lookup yields CDR1 LNHDA and CDR2 SQIVND (reference sequence). CDR3 protein: CASSGSWTAEAFF. The CDR3 DNA is TGTGCCAGTAGTGGGAGCTGGACAGCTGAAGCTTTCTTT.

The rearrangement joins TRBV6-5 to TRBJ2-7, with 7 bases aligning to TRBD1. Germline V gene data show CDR1 as MNHEY and CDR2 as SVGAGI. V lost 0 bases, J lost 5 bases, and 7 bases stayed unmatched. This CDR3 has 15 residues. In DNA, the CDR3 is TGTGCCAGCAGTTACTCCGAGGGGGCAGGGGACGAGCAGTACTTC. It is translated as CASSYSEGAGDEQYF.

The CDR3 spells CASSYSRLYSYEQYF. The CDR3 bases are TGTGCCAGCAGTTACTCGAGGTTGTACTCCTACGAGCAGTACTTC. V usage is TRBV6-5 and J usage is TRBJ2-7; no clear D gene. Germline-derived CDR1 and CDR2 are MNHEY and SVGAGI. V was pared by 0 bases and J by 0 bases, with 9 bases between. The CDR3 is 15 amino acids.

This clone was recorded once. This chain uses TRBV9 with TRBJ1-2, with D tentatively TRBD1 (6 bases). Between the trimmed V and J ends, which lost 2 bases and 4 bases, there was a span of 18 bases. CDR1 is SGDLS, CDR2 YYNGEE, per germline. There are 16 residues in the CDR3. CDR3 sequence (DNA): TGTGCCAGCAGCGTCTCACGGACATGGGGGGCCTATGGCTACACCTTC. Its protein product is CASSVSRTWGAYGYTF. Together with reference TRBV9 and TRBJ1-2, the CDR3 gives the full variable domain: DSGVTQTPKHLITATGQRVTLRCSPRSGDLSVYWYQQSLDQGLQFLIQYYNGEERAKGNILERFSAQQFPDLHSELNLSSLELGDSALYFCASSVSRTWGAYGYTFGSGTRLTVV.

This clone showed up just a few times. V and J are TRBV12-5 and TRBJ1-5; D remains ambiguous. CDR1 and CDR2 (germline): LGHNT, FRNRAP. There are 12 residues in the CDR3. Trimming left V 2 bases short and J 7 bases short, with 6 bases between. The CDR3 sequence: CASGLFGQPQHF. In DNA, the CDR3 is TGTGCTAGTGGTTTGTTCGGGCAGCCCCAGCATTTT.